Each of the 32 T cell receptor beta chains below was sequenced from the same sample in a study of regulatory T cells in long-lasting Graves disease. Assembly of TCR beta libraries relied on iRepertoire HTBI primers together with Arm-PCR of CDR3 regions. TCRdb fed the multiplex PCR reads into MiXCR, producing one record per CDR3 protein. In the table there are 600,000 to 650,000 distinct CDR3 sequences, 16% of which are singletons. Time point given: newly diagnosed GD, antithyroid drugs for less than 3 months. The authors made the TCR library using RNA they extracted from PBMCs. The same sample was also used in a study of T cells in Graves' hyperthyroidism and ophthalmopathy.

The input for sequencing was peripheral blood mononuclear cells (PBMCs), taken at new diagnosis, from a patient treated with antithyroid drugs. The origin of the receptors is a woman aged 30 to 39 with Graves disease.

Concerning this clonotype: The conserved phenylalanine or tryptophan is not found at the CDR3 terminus, so this likely reflects a read error. The DNA is left out, because the CDR3 cannot be placed on it with certainty; the CDR3 is given as TCRdb lists it. The chain employs TRBV11-3 and TRBJ2-7; the D call TRBD1 from the table was never checked on the DNA. Termini included, the CDR3 measures 9 amino acids. Germline-derived CDR1 and CDR2 are SGHNT and YENEEA. CDR3 sequence: CASSLGLGL.

This clonotype has more than one count but fewer than ten. This sequence joins TRBV18 and TRBJ2-7; 8 bases map to TRBD1. The CDR3 consists of 15 residues. The V gene's germline CDR1 is KGHSH and CDR2 LQKENI. Trimming removed 2 bases from V and 5 bases from J; junction bases left unmatched: 8. CDR3 coding DNA: TGTGCCAGCTCACCATATGGGACAGGACGAGACGAGCAGTACTTC. This gives the protein CASSPYGTGRDEQYF. Looking up the rest from reference TRBV18 and TRBJ2-7 gives the full variable domain: NAGVMQNPRHLVRRRGQEARLRCSPMKGHSHVYWYRQLPEEGLKFMVYLQKENIIDESGMPKERFSAEFPKEGPSILRIQQVVRGDSAAYFCASSPYGTGRDEQYFGPGTRLTVT.

This clonotype was recorded many times. The J gene is TRBJ1-5, the V gene TRBV6-1; D call uncertain. The germline gives CDR1 MNHNS, CDR2 SASEGT. Trimming pared 6 bases from V and 4 bases from J, leaving 13 bases between. This CDR3 contains 14 residues. In DNA form, the CDR3 reads TGTGCCAGCAGCCAAGAAGTTGGAAATCAGCCCCAGCATTTT. It codes for CASSQEVGNQPQHF.

This clonotype appeared a few times. The V and J genes are TRBV19 and TRBJ1-5, with 10 nucleotides matching TRBD1. With 5 bases clipped from V and 15 bases from J, the junction kept 16 bases outside the gene matches. The CDR3 loop spans 15 amino acids. Germline V gene lookup returns CDR1 LNHDA and CDR2 SQIVND (reference sequence). CDR3 protein: CASSRHRDRGPAPHF. The CDR3 DNA follows: TGTGCCAGTAGTCGACACCGGGACAGGGGACCGGCTCCGCATTTT.

This clonotype has just a few counts. Because the CDR3 is missing its conserved closing phenylalanine or tryptophan, this is likely a read error. The V gene is TRBV20-1, the J gene TRBJ1-2; D is possibly TRBD1 (5 bases). The CDR3 has 14 amino acids. In germline, CDR1 is DFQATT, CDR2 SNEGSKA (reference sequence). Trimming removed 5 bases at V and 4 bases at J, with 17 bases between. The DNA for the CDR3 is TGCAGTGCTGCTCCACCCAGGGCGGGCTATGGCTACACCCTC. Protein product: CSAAPPRAGYGYTL.

The V gene is TRBV24-1, the J gene TRBJ2-3, with a tentative D call TRBD2 (6 bases). The CDR3 length is 17 residues. Trimming took 5 bases from V and 2 from J, leaving 19 bases between them. The germline CDR1 and CDR2 sequences are KGHDR and SFDVKD. CDR3 sequence reads: CATSGEVGSQFTDTQYF. CDR3 sequence (DNA): TGTGCCACCAGTGGGGAGGTTGGTTCTCAATTCACAGATACGCAGTATTTT.

The chain uses TRBV13 and TRBJ2-2; D unclear. V shed 3 bases and J shed 6 bases, with 8 bases lying between them. Germline lookup yields CDR1 PRHDT and CDR2 FYEKMQ (reference sequence). The CDR3 has 13 residues. As DNA, the CDR3 is TGTGCCAGCAGCTTGGTAGCCTCCGGGGAGCTGTTTTTT. This sequence encodes CASSLVASGELFF.

This clonotype was seen ten or more times. V gene TRBV27 combines with J gene TRBJ1-6, with no clear D. Trimming left V 0 bases short and J 0 bases short, with 12 bases between. The V gene's germline CDR1 is MNHEY and CDR2 SMNVEV (reference sequence). This CDR3 region has 18 residues. The chain's CDR3 is CASSLSVGSSSYNSPLHF. The CDR3 DNA follows: TGTGCCAGCAGTTTATCGGTCGGCAGCAGCTCCTATAATTCACCCCTCCACTTT.

This clonotype has more than one count but fewer than ten. The genes are TRBV10-3 and TRBJ1-6, with 7 bases aligning to TRBD1. The germline gives CDR1 ENHRY, CDR2 SYGVKD. Trimming took 6 bases from V and 7 from J; bases not matched to a gene: 3. The CDR3 has 13 residues. The CDR3 loop reads CAISQTGNSPLHF. CDR3 nucleotide sequence: TGTGCCATCAGCCAGACAGGGAATTCACCCCTCCACTTT.

The V call is TRBV9, the J call TRBJ1-2, with D perhaps matching TRBD1 (5 bases). V gave up 3 bases and J gave up 5 bases, with 20 bases separating them. Germline CDR1 SGDLS, CDR2 YYNGEE. The CDR3 is 16 residues long. CDR3 in amino acids: CASSASSRGLKYGYTF. CDR3 coding DNA: TGTGCCAGCAGCGCCTCTTCTCGGGGACTTAAATATGGCTACACCTTC.

This clonotype has more than one count but fewer than ten. The CDR3 DNA is TGTGCCTGGAGTTACTCCGCGGGGGGAGGAAACACCATATATTTT. This sequence encodes CAWSYSAGGGNTIYF. The V call is TRBV30, the J call TRBJ1-3; a weak D match, TRBD1 (5 bases). Deletions cut 2 bases from V and 4 bases from J, with 15 bases between. The CDR3 has 15 residues. Germline V lookup: CDR1 GTSNPN, CDR2 SVGIG (reference sequence).

The chain combines TRBV24-1 with TRBJ2-5; weak D call: TRBD1 (5 bases). The CDR3 has 13 amino acids. Germline V gene sequence: CDR1 KGHDR, CDR2 SFDVKD. V lost 6 bases, J lost 5 bases, and 12 bases lay in between. The CDR3 DNA is TGTGCCACCAGTACTTGGGGCAGGGAGACCCAGTACTTC. Residues: CATSTWGRETQYF.

This clonotype was recorded a few times. This chain uses TRBV13 with TRBJ2-4; 8 nucleotides line up with TRBD1. The CDR3 consists of 17 residues. CDR1 and CDR2 (germline): PRHDT, FYEKMQ (reference sequence). Trimming removed 5 bases from V and 7 bases from J; junction bases left unmatched: 16. In nucleotides, the CDR3 is TGTGCCAGCAGCCGCGTCCCAGGGGGCGCGTCGATTAACATTCAGTACTTC. The encoded protein is CASSRVPGGASINIQYF.

This clonotype was recorded at least ten times. This chain uses TRBV7-2 with TRBJ1-2, with 8 bases matching TRBD1. Germline trimming cut 3 bases from V and 8 bases from J; bases unmatched to any gene: 8. Germline V gives CDR1 SGHTA, CDR2 FQGNSA. This CDR3 is 14 amino acids long. Here the CDR3 reads CASSFRTGLEGYTF. CDR3 DNA: TGTGCCAGCAGCTTCCGGACAGGGTTGGAAGGCTACACCTTC. Based on the CDR3 plus reference TRBV7-2 and TRBJ1-2, the full variable domain is GAGVSQSPSNKVTEKGKDVELRCDPISGHTALYWYRQSLGQGLEFLIYFQGNSAPDKSGLPSDRFSAERTGGSVSTLTIQRTQQEDSAVYLCASSFRTGLEGYTFGSGTRLTVV.

This clonotype was detected only a few times. The V call is TRBV3-1, the J call TRBJ2-4; D is tentatively TRBD1 or TRBD2 (7 bases each). V was pared by 2 bases and J by 3 bases, with 20 bases between. Germline V lookup: CDR1 LGHDT, CDR2 YNNKEL (reference sequence). This CDR3 contains 18 residues. CDR3 sequence reads: CASSQTSLTGRDKNIQYF. In DNA form, the CDR3 reads TGTGCCAGCAGCCAAACCTCATTGACAGGGAGGGACAAAAACATTCAGTACTTC. The full variable domain, its missing parts supplied by reference TRBV3-1 and TRBJ2-4, is DTAVSQTPKYLVTQMGNDKSIKCEQNLGHDTMYWYKQDSKKFLKIMFSYNNKELIINETVPNRFSPKSPDKAHLNLHINSLELGDSAVYFCASSQTSLTGRDKNIQYFGAGTRLSVL.

This clonotype was observed a handful of times. V and J are TRBV11-1 and TRBJ2-5; D uncertain. Germline CDR1 reads SGHAT; CDR2 reads FQDESV (reference sequence). Trimming left V 6 bases short and J 0 bases short, with 14 bases between. The CDR3 is 15 amino acids. The CDR3 loop is CASSYPTWYQETQYF. The DNA of the CDR3 is TGTGCCAGCAGTTACCCAACTTGGTACCAAGAGACCCAGTACTTC.

This chain uses TRBV20-1 with TRBJ2-2; the match to TRBD2 covers 12 bases. CDR1 and CDR2 (germline): DFQATT, SNEGSKA (reference sequence). This CDR3 spans 14 amino acids. V shed 6 bases and J 4 bases; nucleotides not matched to a gene: 3. CDR3 amino acids: CSAPTSGGTGELFF. The CDR3 coding sequence is TGCAGTGCGCCGACTAGCGGGGGCACCGGGGAGCTGTTTTTT.

Worth noting for this clonotype: This may be a read error, as it is one base from a much larger clone. The chain couples TRBV11-2 to TRBJ2-1, with D uncertain. CDR1 and CDR2 from the germline V gene are SGHAT and FQNNGV. V was shortened by 2 bases and J by 6 bases, with 11 bases between the two germline ends. The CDR3 is 14 residues long. CDR3 DNA: TGTGCCAGCAGCTTAACGGCGGCAGTCAATGAGCAGTTCTTC. Amino acids: CASSLTAAVNEQFF.

Many counts were recorded for this clonotype. The chain employs TRBV20-1 and TRBJ1-1; 8 bases fit TRBD1. The CDR3 is 14 residues long. The germline V gene has CDR1 DFQATT and CDR2 SNEGSKA (reference sequence). The trim removed 5 bases at V and 1 base at J, leaving 6 bases unmatched. DNA of the CDR3: TGCAGTGCTGAGACAGGGGCGGGGAACACTGAAGCTTTCTTT. Protein product: CSAETGAGNTEAFF.

The chain carries TRBV7-2 and TRBJ2-7; D is possibly TRBD2 (6 bases). The germline CDR1 and CDR2 sequences are SGHTA and FQGNSA. V shed 8 bases and J shed 3 bases, with 17 bases lying between them. This CDR3 is 14 amino acids long. The CDR3 sequence is CASGRSLRGYEQYF. The DNA for the CDR3 is TGTGCCAGCGGCCGATCCTTGCGGGGCTACGAGCAGTACTTC.

V gene TRBV12-3 or TRBV12-4 combines with J gene TRBJ2-7, with 10 bases aligning to TRBD2. The CDR3 runs 17 residues. With V trimmed by 5 bases and J by 5 bases, 15 bases remained unmatched. Here the CDR3 reads CASSPFLRPSGSHEQYF. DNA for the CDR3: TGTGCCAGCAGTCCCTTCTTACGACCTAGCGGGAGCCACGAGCAGTACTTC.

This clonotype was counted between two and nine times. The V and J genes are TRBV5-1 and TRBJ2-3, with D uncertain. The CDR3 sequence is 14 residues long. In germline, CDR1 is SGHRS, CDR2 YFSETQ. V was shortened by 5 bases and J by 0 bases, with 10 bases between the two germline ends. The CDR3 here is CASRVAFSTDTQYF. CDR3 sequence (DNA): TGCGCCAGCAGAGTGGCGTTTAGCACAGATACGCAGTATTTT.

The table lists this clonotype with many counts. The rearrangement links TRBV6-1 to TRBJ1-2, with TRBD1 matching over 7 bases. The CDR3 sequence is 12 residues long. Trimming cost V 7 bases and J 4 bases; bases outside gene matches: 3. Germline CDR1 and CDR2: MNHNS and SASEGT. In nucleotides, the CDR3 is TGTGCCAGCATGACAGGGACCTATGGCTACACCTTC. Its protein product is CASMTGTYGYTF.

This clonotype was seen at least ten times. The CDR3 sequence: CSVSSTSTDTQYF. CDR3 sequence (DNA): TGCAGCGTTTCCTCGACTAGCACAGATACGCAGTATTTT. The genes are TRBV29-1 and TRBJ2-3; D gene unclear. Trimming pared 5 bases from V and 0 bases from J, leaving 9 bases between. The length of the CDR3 is 13 residues. Germline-derived CDR1 and CDR2 are SQVTM and ANQGSEA.

The chain has TRBV5-4 and TRBJ1-4; unclear D gene. The CDR3 runs 13 residues. The V gene lost 4 bases and the J gene lost 6 bases, with 10 bases spanning the gap. Germline values: CDR1 SGHNT, CDR2 YYREEE (reference sequence). The CDR3 reads CASSEIHDEKLFF. The CDR3 nucleotides read TGTGCCAGCAGCGAAATACACGATGAAAAACTGTTTTTT.

This clonotype was observed at least ten times. The gene calls are TRBV6-1 and TRBJ1-5; TRBD1 aligns across 8 bases. V shed 1 base and J 6 bases; nucleotides not matched to a gene: 11. The germline CDR1 and CDR2 sequences are MNHNS and SASEGT. This CDR3 spans 17 amino acids. The DNA for the CDR3 is TGTGCCAGCAGTGAAGATATGGACAGGGTTTTTGGTCAGCCCCAGCATTTT. It codes for CASSEDMDRVFGQPQHF.

The CDR3 DNA follows: TGTGCCAGCAGCCCCAATACCTGGACAGGGAGCTACGAGCAGTACTTC. Amino acid sequence: CASSPNTWTGSYEQYF. The rearrangement joins TRBV5-5 to TRBJ2-7, with 8 nucleotides matching TRBD1. Germline V gene sequence: CDR1 SGHKS, CDR2 YYEKEE (reference sequence). The V and J ends lost 4 bases and 3 bases, in that order; junction bases with no gene match: 12. This CDR3 comprises 16 residues.

This clonotype was observed many times. The chain joins TRBV20-1 to TRBJ2-7; possibly TRBD1 or TRBD2 for D (6 bases each). Trimming pared 0 bases from V and 9 bases from J, leaving 12 bases between. The CDR3 is 12 amino acids. Germline assignment: CDR1 DFQATT and CDR2 SNEGSKA (reference sequence). CDR3 coding DNA: TGCAGTGCTAGAGAAGGGGGGTCGCGGCAGTACTTC. The encoded protein is CSAREGGSRQYF.

This clonotype was recorded a few times. The chain couples TRBV5-1 to TRBJ1-2, with a tentative D call TRBD1 (5 bases). Between the trimmed V and J ends, which lost 5 bases and 4 bases, there was a span of 15 bases. The CDR3 loop spans 14 amino acids. Germline V lookup: CDR1 SGHRS, CDR2 YFSETQ. The CDR3 sequence is CASSLSTGVYGYTF. The CDR3 bases are TGCGCCAGCAGTCTTTCCACGGGGGTCTATGGCTACACCTTC.

This clonotype was counted at least ten times. CDR3 protein: CASRAGRGRGEKLFF. Here the CDR3 DNA reads TGTGCCAGCAGAGCCGGCAGGGGGCGAGGAGAAAAACTGTTTTTT. The rearrangement joins TRBV6-1 to TRBJ1-4; 8 bases line up with TRBD1. Per the germline V gene, CDR1 is MNHNS and CDR2 is SASEGT. This CDR3 region has 15 residues. V lost 6 bases to trimming and J lost 8 bases; unmatched junction nucleotides: 11.

Many counts were recorded for this clonotype. The chain joins TRBV29-1 to TRBJ1-1; no firm D call. V lost 6 bases to trimming and J lost 1 base, with 3 bases between them. This CDR3 is built from 10 residues. Germline V gene sequence: CDR1 SQVTM, CDR2 ANQGSEA. Here the CDR3 reads CSVPNTEAFF. The CDR3 DNA follows: TGCAGCGTCCCGAACACTGAAGCTTTCTTT.

This clonotype showed up many times. The CDR3 sequence: CASSYGGGTNEKLFF. The DNA for the CDR3 is TGTGCCAGCAGTTACGGCGGGGGTACTAATGAAAAACTGTTTTTT. The chain has TRBV6-5 and TRBJ1-4, with D maybe TRBD1 (5 bases). This CDR3 contains 15 residues. V dropped 2 bases and J dropped 2 bases, with 9 bases sitting between them. Per the germline V gene, CDR1 is MNHEY and CDR2 is SVGAGI.